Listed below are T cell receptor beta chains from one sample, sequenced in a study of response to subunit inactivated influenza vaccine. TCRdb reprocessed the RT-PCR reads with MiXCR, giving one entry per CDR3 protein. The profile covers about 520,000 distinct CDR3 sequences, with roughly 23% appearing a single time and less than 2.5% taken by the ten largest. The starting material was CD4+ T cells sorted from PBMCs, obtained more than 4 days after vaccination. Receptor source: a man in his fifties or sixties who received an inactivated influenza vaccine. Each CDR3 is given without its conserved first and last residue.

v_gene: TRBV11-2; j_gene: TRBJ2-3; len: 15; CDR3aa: ASSLAPSGSGLDTQY
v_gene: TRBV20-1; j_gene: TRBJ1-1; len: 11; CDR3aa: SARDRQYAEAF
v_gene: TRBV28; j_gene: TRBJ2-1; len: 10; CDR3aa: ASSFPSGSRL
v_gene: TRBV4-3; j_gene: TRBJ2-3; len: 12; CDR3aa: ASSQGTGIDTQY
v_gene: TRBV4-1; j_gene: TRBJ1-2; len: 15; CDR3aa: ASSQGGTGVTNYGYT
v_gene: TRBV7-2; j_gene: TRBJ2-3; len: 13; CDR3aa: ASSLNLRSTDTQY
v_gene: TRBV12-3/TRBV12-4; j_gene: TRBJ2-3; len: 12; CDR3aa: ASSLLSRTDTQY
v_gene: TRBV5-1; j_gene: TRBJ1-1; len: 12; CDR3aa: ASSGRGEGAEAF
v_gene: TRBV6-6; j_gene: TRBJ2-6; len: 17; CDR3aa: ASSYAQGQGRSGANVLT
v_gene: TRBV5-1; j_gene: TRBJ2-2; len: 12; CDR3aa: ASSLLSFTGELF
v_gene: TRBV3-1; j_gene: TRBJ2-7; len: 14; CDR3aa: ASSQDAAGLAGEQY
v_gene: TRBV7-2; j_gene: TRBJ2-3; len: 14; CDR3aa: ASSLAGRILTDTQY
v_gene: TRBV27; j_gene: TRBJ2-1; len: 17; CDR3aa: ASSFYPGTSGVGHNEQF
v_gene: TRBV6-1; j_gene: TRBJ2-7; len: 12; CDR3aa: ASSAQGVGSEQY
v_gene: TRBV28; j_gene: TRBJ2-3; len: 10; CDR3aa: ASSLNDDTQY
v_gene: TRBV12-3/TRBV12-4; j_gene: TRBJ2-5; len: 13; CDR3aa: ASSLMTGEGETQY
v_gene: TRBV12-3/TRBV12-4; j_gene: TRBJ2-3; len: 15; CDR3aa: ASSSLVSSGFPDTQY
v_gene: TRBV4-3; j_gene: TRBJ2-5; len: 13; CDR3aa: ASSQELAGLETQY
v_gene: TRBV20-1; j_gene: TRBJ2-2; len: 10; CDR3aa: SASRSTGELF
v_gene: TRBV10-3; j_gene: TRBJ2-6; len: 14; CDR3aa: AMGTSGRTGANVLT
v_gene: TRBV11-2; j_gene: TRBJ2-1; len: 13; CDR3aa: ASSRGQASYNEQF
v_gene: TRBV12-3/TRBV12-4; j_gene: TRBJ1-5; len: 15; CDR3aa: ASSLGGVPSPGQPQH
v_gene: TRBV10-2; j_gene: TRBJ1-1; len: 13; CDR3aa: ASRGGGQGATEAF
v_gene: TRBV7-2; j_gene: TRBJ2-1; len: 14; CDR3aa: ASSLVQGLAGNEQF
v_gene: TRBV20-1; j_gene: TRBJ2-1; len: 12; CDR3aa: SAGRPNSYNEQF
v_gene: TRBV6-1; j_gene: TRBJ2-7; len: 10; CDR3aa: ASRKTPYEQY
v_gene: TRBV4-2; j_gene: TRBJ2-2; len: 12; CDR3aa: ASSLGSVTGELF